This entry lists 27 T cell receptor beta chains sequenced from one sample in a study of immune evolution from preneoplasia to lung adenocarcinoma. Repertoires were generated with immunoSEQ multiplex PCR, while TCRdb's copy carries only in-frame clones and drops some. The sample lists approximately 5,100 clones, approximately 82% occurring once. Input material: FFPE adjacent normal lung tissue. These receptors all come from a person between 55 and 80 years old with lung adenocarcinoma.

This chain joins TRBV18 and TRBJ1-1; D gene ambiguous. This CDR3 is built from 18 residues. Germline-derived CDR1 and CDR2 are KGHSH and LQKENI. V dropped 2 bases and J dropped 0 bases, with 19 bases sitting between them. CDR3 DNA: TGTGCCAGCTCACCATTGCCCGCGGGAGGGAATATGAACACTGAAGCTTTCTTT. It encodes CASSPLPAGGNMNTEAFF.

The chain uses TRBV6-6 and TRBJ1-1, with a weak D call TRBD1 (5 bases). Germline V gene data show CDR1 as MNHNY and CDR2 as SVGAGI (reference sequence). CDR3 length: 14 amino acids. V lost 7 bases, J lost 3 bases, and 15 bases lay in between. CDR3 sequence (DNA): TGTGCCAGCACCAGCCTGGGGGGAGACACTGAAGCTTTCTTT. This sequence encodes CASTSLGGDTEAFF.

The chain links TRBV6-5 to TRBJ1-3; no clear D. Trimming took 0 bases from V and 8 from J, leaving 17 bases between them. The length of the CDR3 is 16 residues. Germline CDR1 reads MNHEY; CDR2 reads SVGAGI. DNA of the CDR3: TGTGCCAGCAGTTACTCGAGGCAGAATTTGTGGCACACCATATATTTT. Translation: CASSYSRQNLWHTIYF.

The chain uses TRBV2 and TRBJ1-5, with D maybe TRBD1 (6 bases). Germline-derived CDR1 and CDR2 are SNHLY and FYNNEI. Trimming shortened V by 5 bases and J by 8 bases, and 19 bases separated the two germline ends. This CDR3 is 15 amino acids long. CDR3 nucleotides: TGTGCCAGCAGTACAGATTTGGGAAGGGGGGAGCCCCAGCATTTT. This gives the protein CASSTDLGRGEPQHF.

V and J are TRBV5-6 and TRBJ1-5, with D unclear. The CDR3 loop spans 15 amino acids. Germline assignment: CDR1 SGHDT and CDR2 YYEEEE. V was shortened by 3 bases and J by 3 bases, with 13 bases between the two germline ends. CDR3 sequence reads: CASSSVGHDNQPQHF. CDR3 nucleotide sequence: TGTGCCAGCAGCTCGGTCGGGCATGACAATCAGCCCCAGCATTTT.

The CDR3: CASKGRQSSYNSPLHF. Written as DNA, the CDR3 is TGTGCCAGCAAGGGACGGCAGAGCTCCTATAATTCACCCCTCCACTTT. The genes are TRBV2 and TRBJ1-6; TRBD1 is a possible D gene (5 bases). Germline lookup yields CDR1 SNHLY and CDR2 FYNNEI. The V gene lost 7 bases and the J gene lost 0 bases, with 13 bases spanning the gap. The CDR3 spans 16 residues.

The chain has TRBV11-3 and TRBJ2-1, with 10 bases fitting TRBD2. Trimming at V came to 0 bases and at J to 6 bases, leaving 8 bases not matched to a gene. CDR3 size: 17 residues. Germline V gene sequence: CDR1 SGHNT, CDR2 YENEEA. The CDR3 here is CASSLDRAQRGGNEQFF. CDR3 DNA sequence: TGTGCCAGCAGCTTAGACCGGGCCCAGCGGGGGGGCAATGAGCAGTTCTTC.

This clone was seen more than once but under ten times. V gene TRBV4-3 combines with J gene TRBJ1-3, with unresolved D. V was trimmed by 0 bases and J by 8 bases, leaving 17 bases between them. Germline V CDR1 and CDR2: LGHNA, YSLEER. The CDR3 runs 16 residues. The CDR3 spells CASSQDAQQEWDTIYF. The CDR3 DNA follows: TGCGCCAGCAGCCAAGATGCACAGCAGGAATGGGACACCATATATTTT.

The rearrangement joins TRBV11-2 to TRBJ2-5, with 7 bases lining up with TRBD1. The germline V gene has CDR1 SGHAT and CDR2 FQNNGV. V gave up 7 bases and J gave up 1 base; unmatched junction bases: 6. The CDR3 extends over 14 amino acids. The CDR3 is CASTPGQFQETQYF. Here the CDR3 DNA reads TGTGCCAGCACCCCGGGACAGTTCCAAGAGACCCAGTACTTC.

The chain combines TRBV6-5 with TRBJ1-4; 8 bases align to TRBD1. After removal of 2 bases from V and 8 bases from J, the junction contained 7 bases not matched to a gene. CDR1 and CDR2 from the germline V gene are MNHEY and SVGAGI. There are 15 residues in the CDR3. CDR3 protein: CASSYTTGDQEKLFF. CDR3 DNA: TGTGCCAGCAGTTACACGACAGGGGATCAAGAAAAACTGTTTTTT.

The V call is TRBV28, the J call TRBJ2-7; D is undetermined. Looked up from germline, CDR1 is MDHEN and CDR2 is SYDVKM. The CDR3 totals 12 residues. Trimming took off 6 bases at V and 0 bases at J, with 6 bases between the two ends. The CDR3 DNA reads TGTGCCAGCAGCCACAACTCCTACGAGCAGTACTTC. It yields the protein CASSHNSYEQYF.

There are a few counts of this clone. The CDR3 loop reads CASSPDRAGGSTDTQYF. Written as DNA, the CDR3 is TGTGCCAGCAGCCCCGATCGGGCGGGGGGTAGCACAGATACGCAGTATTTT. This rearrangement joins TRBV5-4 to TRBJ2-3, with 8 bases that match TRBD2. Unmatched junction bases numbered 10, after V lost 4 bases and J lost 0 bases. Per the germline V gene, CDR1 is SGHNT and CDR2 is YYREEE (reference sequence). The CDR3 is 17 residues long.

The chain carries TRBV11-2 and TRBJ1-3; 8 positions agree with TRBD1. The CDR3 is 17 amino acids. V dropped 0 bases and J dropped 4; count of bases not matched to a gene: 8. CDR1 and CDR2 (germline): SGHAT, FQNNGV. The CDR3 here is CASSLDRQGAQGNTIYF. The CDR3 DNA is TGTGCCAGCAGCTTAGATCGCCAGGGGGCGCAGGGAAACACCATATATTTT.

As regards this clone: The junction shows a germline mismatch at one end, possibly a read error. The V and J genes are TRBV7-7 and TRBJ2-1, with D maybe TRBD2 (7 bases). The CDR3 consists of 15 residues. The germline gives CDR1 SSHAT, CDR2 FNYEAQ (reference sequence). The CDR3 DNA reads TGTGCTAGCAGCTCGGGGGAGGGGGTTAACAATGAGCAGTTCTTC. This codes for CASSSGEGVNNEQFF.

The chain has TRBV29-1 and TRBJ1-1; D may be TRBD1 (5 bases). V lost 6 bases to trimming and J lost 4 bases, with 15 bases between them. Germline V gene sequence: CDR1 SQVTM, CDR2 ANQGSEA. This CDR3 has 13 residues. The CDR3 sequence: CSVAGHWGTEAFF. The CDR3 region has the DNA TGCAGCGTGGCAGGACACTGGGGCACTGAAGCTTTCTTT.

This clone has more than one count but fewer than ten. This sample also contains other DNA sequences that code for the same CDR3. The rearrangement joins TRBV18 to TRBJ2-1, with TRBD1 identical over 9 bases. The CDR3 runs 15 residues. Germline V lookup: CDR1 KGHSH, CDR2 LQKENI. V lost 1 base, J lost 10 bases, and 8 bases stayed unmatched. CDR3 sequence: CASSPLGTGSSEQFF. CDR3 nucleotide sequence: TGTGCCAGCTCACCACTCGGGACAGGGTCTAGCGAGCAGTTCTTC.

By share, this clone ranks as large (0.1 to 1%). The chain uses TRBV29-1 and TRBJ1-1; 12 nucleotides line up with TRBD1. The germline gives CDR1 SQVTM, CDR2 ANQGSEA. CDR3 length: 14 residues. With 6 bases clipped from V and 6 bases from J, the junction kept 8 bases outside the gene matches. The CDR3, as DNA: TGCAGCGTGACATCGGGACAGGGGGCCGCTGAAGCTTTCTTT. It encodes CSVTSGQGAAEAFF. Full variable domain (missing parts from reference TRBV29-1 and TRBJ1-1): SAVISQKPSRDICQRGTSLTIQCQVDSQVTMMFWYRQQPGQSLTLIATANQGSEATYESGFVIDKFPISRPNLTFSTLTVSNMSPEDSSIYLCSVTSGQGAAEAFFGQGTRLTVV.

J is TRBJ1-2 and V is TRBV4-1; 8 positions match TRBD1. V lost 0 bases, J lost 8 bases, and 8 bases stayed unmatched. Germline-derived CDR1 and CDR2 are MGHRA and YSYEKL. There are 15 residues in the CDR3. The CDR3 protein is CASSQDLSGGLGYTF. The CDR3 DNA reads TGCGCCAGCAGCCAAGACCTATCAGGGGGCCTCGGCTACACCTTC.

This clone occurred once. The chain carries TRBV2 and TRBJ2-7, with no clear D. The V gene lost 2 bases and the J gene lost 4 bases, with 6 bases spanning the gap. The CDR3 length is 12 residues. In germline, CDR1 is SNHLY, CDR2 FYNNEI. Here the CDR3 reads CASSEMGYEQYF. In DNA form, the CDR3 reads TGTGCCAGCAGTGAAATGGGGTACGAGCAGTACTTC.

Regarding this clone: At one end the junction does not follow the germline gene, possibly because of a read error. This chain connects TRBV7-9 to TRBJ1-2; no definite D call. The CDR3 sequence is 13 residues long. Germline CDR1 SEHNR, CDR2 FQNEAQ (reference sequence). CDR3 loop: CDSSLAEGGGYTF. CDR3 nucleotide sequence: TGTGACAGCAGCTTAGCGGAAGGAGGCGGCTACACCTTC.

The chain recombines TRBV25-1 with TRBJ1-1; possibly TRBD1 for D (5 bases). Looked up from germline, CDR1 is MGHDK and CDR2 is SYGVNS. The CDR3 is made up of 12 amino acids. Trimming stripped 7 bases from V and 8 bases from J, with 14 bases between. The CDR3: CASTPGGREAFF. The CDR3 DNA reads TGTGCCAGCACCCCCGGGGGGAGGGAAGCTTTCTTT.

The genes are TRBV6-6 and TRBJ2-3; either TRBD1 or TRBD2 may supply D (6 bases each). The germline V gene has CDR1 MNHNY and CDR2 SVGAGI (reference sequence). V gave up 6 bases and J gave up 4 bases, with 20 bases separating them. The CDR3 runs to 16 residues. CDR3 nucleotides: TGTGCCAGCAGCGGCGGGGTGGGGGCGGGCCCAGATACGCAGTATTTT. Translation: CASSGGVGAGPDTQYF.

The chain uses TRBV7-9 and TRBJ2-6, with a tentative D call TRBD1 (6 bases). The CDR3 sequence is 15 residues long. Germline CDR1 is SEHNR and CDR2 is FQNEAQ (reference sequence). V dropped 5 bases and J dropped 3 bases, with 11 bases sitting between them. The CDR3 DNA follows: TGTGCCAGCAGCGAGCAGGGGTTTGGGGCCAACGTCCTGACTTTC. Protein: CASSEQGFGANVLTF.

The chain recombines TRBV6-1 with TRBJ2-2, with D possibly matching TRBD2 (5 bases). The CDR3 is 17 amino acids. Deletions cut 4 bases from V and 0 bases from J, with 15 bases between. Germline V gives CDR1 MNHNS, CDR2 SASEGT. CDR3 in amino acids: CASSGESRAANTGELFF. CDR3 nucleotide sequence: TGTGCCAGCAGTGGCGAGTCGAGGGCCGCGAACACCGGGGAGCTGTTTTTT.

DNA for the CDR3: TGTGCCAGCAGTAAGCCGGGACAGGTCTGCACCTTC. It is translated as CASSKPGQVCTF. The chain links TRBV6-6 to TRBJ1-2; 8 bases are shared with TRBD1. The CDR3 contains 12 residues. V dropped 5 bases and J dropped 13; count of bases not matched to a gene: 9. The germline V gene encodes CDR1 MNHNY and CDR2 SVGAGI (reference sequence).

Comments on this clone: One end of the junction varies from germline; a read error may be responsible. V usage is TRBV5-4 and J usage is TRBJ2-5, with D possibly being TRBD2 (6 bases). This CDR3 region has 11 residues. CDR1 and CDR2 (germline): SGHNT, YYREEE (reference sequence). The CDR3 is CASSLDTRRDF. The CDR3 DNA sequence: TGTGCCAGCAGCTTGGACACTCGGAGGGACTTC. The full variable domain, rest sourced from reference TRBV5-4 and TRBJ2-5, is ETGVTQSPTHLIKTRGQQVTLRCSSQSGHNTVSWYQQALGQGPQFIFQYYREEENGRGNFPPRFSGLQFPNYSSELNVNALELDDSALYLCASSLDTRRDFGPGTRLLVL.

V usage is TRBV7-9 and J usage is TRBJ2-7, with a tentative D call TRBD2 (6 bases). Germline V gene lookup returns CDR1 SEHNR and CDR2 FQNEAQ (reference sequence). This CDR3 has 15 amino acids. Trimming removed 1 base at V and 4 bases at J, with 14 bases between. This CDR3 reads CASSLVGGDRYEQYF. The CDR3 nucleotides read TGTGCCAGCAGCTTAGTGGGCGGGGATAGATACGAGCAGTACTTC.